This TCR beta chain was documented in a study of T cell responses to AZD1222 COVID-19 vaccine. Study-wide findings and caveats: Possibly, clonal diversity was underestimated; donors were largely white British and included more females.

The CDR3 is 14 residues long. V was clipped by 1 base and J by 6 bases, with 13 bases between them. Germline assignment: CDR1 LNHDA and CDR2 SQIVND (reference sequence). Concerning this clone: Its antigen is undetermined.

The repertoire was sequenced with immunoSEQ multiplex PCR; TCRdb's copy has only in-frame clones and lacks some. This table holds about 150,000 clones, less than 95% found once. Sample: peripheral blood, taken on day 0 of AZD1222 vaccination. The gene calls are TRBV19 and TRBJ2-7; possibly TRBD2 for D (7 bases). The clonotype comes from an adult in good health. The CDR3 DNA reads as TGTGCCAGTAGTATAGGGGGAGGGGGTGGCGAGCAGTACTTC. The encoded protein is CASSIGGGGGEQYF. The full variable domain, its missing parts supplied by reference TRBV19 and TRBJ2-7, is DGGITQSPKYLFRKEGQNVTLSCEQNLNHDAMYWYRQDPGQGLRLIYYSQIVNDFQKGDIAEGYSVSREKKESFPLTVTSAQKNPTAFYLCASSIGGGGGEQYFGPGTRLTVT.